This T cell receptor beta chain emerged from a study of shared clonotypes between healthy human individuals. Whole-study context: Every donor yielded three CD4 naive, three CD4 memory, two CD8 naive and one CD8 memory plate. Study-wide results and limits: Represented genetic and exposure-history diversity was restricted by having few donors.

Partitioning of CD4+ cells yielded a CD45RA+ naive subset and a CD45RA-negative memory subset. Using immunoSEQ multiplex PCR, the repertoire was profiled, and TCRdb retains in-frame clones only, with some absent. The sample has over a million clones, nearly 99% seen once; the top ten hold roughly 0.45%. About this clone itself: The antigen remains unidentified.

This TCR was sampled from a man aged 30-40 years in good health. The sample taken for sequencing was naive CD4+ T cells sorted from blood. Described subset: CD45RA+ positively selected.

The CDR3 DNA reads as TGCGCCAGCAGCCAAGATTCGACAGGGGTATACTCTGGGGCCAACGTCCTGACTTTC. This sequence encodes CASSQDSTGVYSGANVLTF. V usage is TRBV4-1 and J usage is TRBJ2-6; 8 bases align to TRBD1. The germline V gene encodes CDR1 MGHRA and CDR2 YSYEKL. Losses at the gene ends were 0 bases for V and 0 bases for J; bases not matched to a gene: 7. The CDR3 is 19 amino acids.